A selection of T cell receptor beta chains follows, all from one sample in a study of cytomegalovirus exposure and HLA in healthy donors. The method was immunoSEQ multiplex PCR; TCRdb's version includes in-frame clones alone and lacks a portion of them. The sample lists approximately 180,000 clones, approximately 80% occurring once. Sequencing used PBMCs. All receptors come from a woman aged 25 to 39 in good health and CMV-seronegative. Both conserved end residues are part of each CDR3. A D gene is named only where the DNA matches it firmly. Clone size, where shown, is once, few, many, or a class for clones that have expanded.

clone_size: -
j_call: TRBJ2-7
d_call: TRBD2
v_call: TRBV25-1
cdr3_aa: CASSELAGAYEQYF
cdr3_nt: TGTGCCAGCAGTGAACTAGCGGGAGCCTACGAGCAGTACTTC

clone_size: -
j_call: TRBJ1-4
d_call: TRBD1
v_call: TRBV7-3
cdr3_aa: CASSIDRDFHEKLFF
cdr3_nt: TGTGCCAGCAGCATCGACAGGGATTTTCATGAAAAACTGTTTTTT

clone_size: few
j_call: TRBJ1-1
d_call: TRBD1
v_call: TRBV2
cdr3_aa: CASPNTGGNTEAFF
cdr3_nt: TGTGCCAGCCCGAATACAGGGGGGAACACTGAAGCTTTCTTT

clone_size: -
j_call: TRBJ1-1
d_call: -
v_call: TRBV19
cdr3_aa: CASSQNRDSNTEAFF
cdr3_nt: TGTGCCAGTAGCCAGAATCGGGATTCGAACACTGAAGCTTTCTTT

clone_size: -
j_call: TRBJ2-2
d_call: TRBD1
v_call: TRBV12-5
cdr3_aa: CASGLVLDRVGTGELFF
cdr3_nt: TGTGCTAGTGGTTTGGTACTAGACAGGGTGGGCACCGGGGAGCTGTTTTTT

clone_size: -
j_call: TRBJ2-5
d_call: TRBD1
v_call: TRBV5-1
cdr3_aa: CASSRQGARIEETQYF
cdr3_nt: TGCGCCAGCAGCAGACAGGGGGCGCGAATCGAAGAGACCCAGTACTTC

clone_size: -
j_call: TRBJ2-7
d_call: TRBD1
v_call: TRBV4-1
cdr3_aa: CASSPGQGSYEQYF
cdr3_nt: TGCGCCAGCAGCCCGGGACAGGGCTCCTACGAGCAGTACTTC

clone_size: -
j_call: TRBJ2-2
d_call: TRBD1
v_call: TRBV4-3
cdr3_aa: CASSQDLRGQGVIGELFF
cdr3_nt: TGCGCCAGCAGCCAAGATTTACGGGGACAGGGGGTCATCGGGGAGCTGTTTTTT

clone_size: -
j_call: TRBJ1-4
d_call: -
v_call: TRBV5-1
cdr3_aa: CASSPGTRNEKLFF
cdr3_nt: TGCGCCAGCAGCCCCGGGACAAGGAATGAAAAACTGTTTTTT

clone_size: -
j_call: TRBJ2-2
d_call: TRBD2
v_call: TRBV5-5
cdr3_aa: CASSPGVAGYTGELFF
cdr3_nt: TGTGCCAGCAGCCCGGGGGTAGCGGGGTACACCGGGGAGCTGTTTTTT

clone_size: -
j_call: TRBJ2-1
d_call: -
v_call: TRBV4-3
cdr3_aa: CASSQDRRSNEQFF
cdr3_nt: TGCGCCAGCAGCCAAGATAGACGGAGCAATGAGCAGTTCTTC

clone_size: few
j_call: TRBJ2-1
d_call: TRBD1
v_call: TRBV7-6
cdr3_aa: CASSLDPGQGDNEQFF
cdr3_nt: TGTGCCAGCAGCTTAGACCCTGGACAGGGAGACAATGAGCAGTTCTTC

clone_size: -
j_call: TRBJ2-7
d_call: -
v_call: TRBV29-1
cdr3_aa: CSVEEGAGEQYF
cdr3_nt: TGCAGCGTCGAGGAGGGGGCCGGGGAGCAGTACTTC

clone_size: -
j_call: TRBJ2-1
d_call: TRBD2
v_call: TRBV30
cdr3_aa: CAWIRGTSDEQFF
cdr3_nt: TGTGCCTGGATCCGGGGGACTAGCGATGAGCAGTTCTTC

clone_size: -
j_call: TRBJ2-5
d_call: -
v_call: TRBV7-2
cdr3_aa: CASTDPRGTQWETQYF
cdr3_nt: TGTGCCAGCACCGACCCGCGCGGGACGCAGTGGGAGACCCAGTACTTC

clone_size: -
j_call: TRBJ2-7
d_call: -
v_call: TRBV6-5
cdr3_aa: CASSYSNRVEEQYF
cdr3_nt: TGTGCCAGCAGTTACTCGAACAGGGTTGAGGAGCAGTACTTC

clone_size: -
j_call: TRBJ2-3
d_call: TRBD1
v_call: TRBV29-1
cdr3_aa: CSVATGGKDTQYF
cdr3_nt: TGCAGCGTTGCAACAGGGGGCAAAGATACGCAGTATTTT